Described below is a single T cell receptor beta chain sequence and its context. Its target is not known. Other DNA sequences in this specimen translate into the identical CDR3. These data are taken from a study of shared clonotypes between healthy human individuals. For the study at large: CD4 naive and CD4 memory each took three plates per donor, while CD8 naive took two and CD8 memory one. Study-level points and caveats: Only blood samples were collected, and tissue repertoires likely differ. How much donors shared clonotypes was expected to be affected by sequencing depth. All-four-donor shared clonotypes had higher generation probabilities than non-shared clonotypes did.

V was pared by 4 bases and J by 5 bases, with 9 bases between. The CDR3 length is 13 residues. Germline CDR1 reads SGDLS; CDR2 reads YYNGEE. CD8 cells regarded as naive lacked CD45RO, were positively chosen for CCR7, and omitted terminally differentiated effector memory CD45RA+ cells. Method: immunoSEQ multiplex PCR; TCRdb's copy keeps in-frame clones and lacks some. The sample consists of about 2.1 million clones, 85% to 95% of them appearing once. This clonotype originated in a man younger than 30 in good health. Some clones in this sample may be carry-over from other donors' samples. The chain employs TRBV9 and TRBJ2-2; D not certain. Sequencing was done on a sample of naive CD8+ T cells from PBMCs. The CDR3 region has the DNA TGTGCCAGCAGCCCCGCCGGGACCGGGGAGCTGTTTTTT. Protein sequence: CASSPAGTGELFF.